This passage covers 20 T cell receptor beta chains from one sample sequenced in a study of breast tumors, draining lymph nodes, adjacent tissues. Breast cancer patients provided tissue from their axillary draining lymph nodes. TCRdb independently ran MiXCR on the multiplex PCR reads; one entry per CDR3 protein. The repertoire holds approximately 130,000 distinct CDR3 sequences, around 20% seen once, with 2.2% in the top ten. The sequencing input was axillary lymph node tissue. The receptors were sampled from a female donor with breast cancer. Some clones in this sample may be carry-over from other donors' samples.

This clonotype appeared a single time. The V and J genes are TRBV5-1 and TRBJ2-7; D call uncertain. Trimming left V 1 base short and J 1 base short, with 9 bases between. Germline loops: CDR1 SGHRS, CDR2 YFSETQ. The length of the CDR3 is 14 residues. The CDR3 sequence is CASSLRTDSYEQYF. In DNA, the CDR3 is TGCGCCAGCAGCTTGAGAACAGATTCCTACGAGCAGTACTTC.

This clonotype came up many times. The chain joins TRBV9 to TRBJ2-7, with D possibly matching TRBD1 (5 bases). CDR3 length equals 16 residues. Trimming stripped 0 bases from V and 5 bases from J, with 18 bases between. Germline V lookup: CDR1 SGDLS, CDR2 YYNGEE. The CDR3 loop reads CASSVGPGQVTHEQYF. The CDR3 coding sequence is TGTGCCAGCAGCGTAGGCCCAGGGCAAGTCACCCACGAGCAGTACTTC.

This clonotype has a count of ten or more. This chain uses TRBV20-1 with TRBJ2-7, with TRBD1 identical over 7 bases. The CDR3 loop spans 14 amino acids. Germline V gene lookup returns CDR1 DFQATT and CDR2 SNEGSKA (reference sequence). The V segment lost 6 bases and the J segment 5 bases; nucleotides outside the gene matches: 13. CDR3 sequence: CSAPGTVDRNEQYF. CDR3 DNA: TGCAGTGCCCCTGGGACAGTAGATAGAAACGAGCAGTACTTC.

The chain employs TRBV24-1 and TRBJ2-7; TRBD2 aligns across 14 bases. The germline gives CDR1 KGHDR, CDR2 SFDVKD. With 11 bases clipped from V and 0 bases from J, the junction kept 14 bases outside the gene matches. This CDR3 comprises 18 residues. The CDR3 nucleotides are TGTGCCAGACCGCCGGGACTAGCGGGAGTAAGGGGCTCCTACGAGCAGTACTTC. Amino acid sequence: CARPPGLAGVRGSYEQYF.

This clonotype was detected ten times or more. The genes are TRBV7-8 and TRBJ2-7, with D possibly TRBD2 on 6 matching bases. Trimming left V 0 bases short and J 5 bases short, with 11 bases between. The CDR3 has 14 residues. CDR1 is SGHVS and CDR2 is FQNEAQ in the germline V gene. The CDR3 here is CASSLAPRGDEQYF. CDR3 sequence (DNA): TGTGCCAGCAGCTTAGCTCCGCGGGGAGACGAGCAGTACTTC.

Comment on this clonotype: Given a much more abundant clone one base away, this may be a read error. The chain recombines TRBV7-2 with TRBJ2-3; D ambiguous. Germline V CDR1 and CDR2: SGHTA, FQGNSA. The CDR3 sequence is 11 residues long. In DNA, the CDR3 is TGTGGGGTGCGTACCACAGATACGCAGTATTTT. This gives the protein CGVRTTDTQYF.

This clonotype appeared many times. The CDR3 nucleotides read TGTGCCAGCAGCTCCCCCAAAATAGCGGGGCTCACAGATACGCAGTATTTT. Its protein is CASSSPKIAGLTDTQYF. V and J are TRBV5-8 and TRBJ2-3; 8 nucleotides align to TRBD2. CDR1 is SGHTS, CDR2 YDEGEE, per germline. Trimming took 3 bases from V and 2 from J; bases not matched to a gene: 11. CDR3 length: 17 residues.

This clonotype appeared many times. The rearrangement links TRBV7-9 to TRBJ2-3; TRBD2 matches 10 bases. The length of the CDR3 is 15 residues. V gave up 5 bases and J gave up 2 bases; unmatched junction bases: 4. Germline values: CDR1 SEHNR, CDR2 FQNEAQ (reference sequence). The CDR3 here is CASSPGLAFTDTQYF. CDR3 DNA sequence: TGTGCCAGCAGCCCGGGACTAGCGTTCACAGATACGCAGTATTTT.

The chain has TRBV5-1 and TRBJ2-5, with D unclear. From germline, CDR1 is SGHRS and CDR2 YFSETQ. This CDR3 has 14 residues. The ends were cut back, 1 base at V and 4 bases at J, with 11 bases in the middle. The CDR3 spells CASSLTQLRETQYF. As DNA, the CDR3 is TGCGCCAGCAGCTTGACACAGTTGCGAGAGACCCAGTACTTC.

This clonotype showed up many times. The chain combines TRBV19 with TRBJ2-7, with a tentative D call TRBD1 (6 bases). The CDR3 sequence is 13 residues long. CDR1 is LNHDA and CDR2 is SQIVND in the germline V gene (reference sequence). V was pared by 6 bases and J by 2 bases, with 11 bases between. The CDR3 bases are TGTGCCAGTAGAGGGGACACCACCTACGAGCAGTACTTC. This translates into CASRGDTTYEQYF.

This clonotype was observed a few times. The V gene is TRBV5-6, the J gene TRBJ1-5, with a possible D match to TRBD1 (6 bases). The CDR3 is made up of 15 amino acids. The ends were cut back, 0 bases at V and 7 bases at J, with 14 bases in the middle. Germline V CDR1 and CDR2: SGHDT, YYEEEE. CDR3 DNA sequence: TGTGCCAGCAGCTTGGCACTGGGACACGGCCAGCCCCAGCATTTT. Encoded protein: CASSLALGHGQPQHF.

This clonotype was observed at least ten times. This sequence joins TRBV20-1 and TRBJ2-3; 13 bases line up with TRBD2. The CDR3 extends over 16 amino acids. Trimming cost V 5 bases and J 5 bases; bases outside gene matches: 10. Germline V gene sequence: CDR1 DFQATT, CDR2 SNEGSKA (reference sequence). The CDR3 nucleotides read TGCAGTGCTCAATTACGACGGACTAGCGGGAGAGATACGCAGTATTTT. Residues: CSAQLRRTSGRDTQYF.

This clonotype was counted between two and nine times. The chain is built from TRBV10-3 and TRBJ2-5; 7 bases are a match to TRBD1. The CDR3 length is 13 residues. Per germline, CDR1 ENHRY and CDR2 SYGVKD. The V segment lost 7 bases and the J segment 10 bases; nucleotides outside the gene matches: 12. The CDR3 coding sequence is TGTGCCATCAAGGGGGCGACGGGTGGGGGCCAGTACTTC. Its translation is CAIKGATGGGQYF.

This clonotype was detected a few times. V gene TRBV20-1 combines with J gene TRBJ2-4, with 9 bases fitting TRBD2. Per germline, CDR1 DFQATT and CDR2 SNEGSKA (reference sequence). The CDR3 runs 14 residues. Trimming took 5 bases from V and 12 from J; bases not matched to a gene: 14. The CDR3 reads CSASEREVPRDQYF. The CDR3 region has the DNA TGCAGTGCTTCGGAGCGGGAGGTCCCGCGTGATCAGTACTTC.

The V and J genes are TRBV6-7 and TRBJ2-3; TRBD2 aligns across 10 bases. TRBV6-7 is known as an ORF, though its function is uncertain. After removal of 5 bases from V and 0 bases from J, the junction contained 2 bases not matched to a gene. This CDR3 has 15 residues. For the CDR3, the DNA is TGTGCCAGCAGTCAGACTAGCGGGAGCACAGATACGCAGTATTTT. It specifies CASSQTSGSTDTQYF.

In its sample, this clonotype was seen a few times. The J gene is TRBJ2-1, the V gene TRBV20-1; 9 bases line up with TRBD2. The CDR3 runs to 15 residues. The V gene end was trimmed by 2 bases and the J gene end by 7 bases; junction bases not matched to a gene: 9. Germline loops: CDR1 DFQATT, CDR2 SNEGSKA (reference sequence). The CDR3: CSARTHSGRKNEQFF. In DNA, the CDR3 is TGCAGTGCTAGAACACATAGCGGGAGAAAGAATGAGCAGTTCTTC.

This clonotype was detected once. This chain connects TRBV11-2 to TRBJ1-2; D gene unclear. Trimming cost V 6 bases and J 6 bases, with 14 bases left between them. The germline V gene encodes CDR1 SGHAT and CDR2 FQNNGV. CDR3 length: 13 amino acids. The CDR3 coding sequence is TGTGCCAGCAGGGGCACGATAAAGCATGGCTACACCTTC. Protein product: CASRGTIKHGYTF.

The J gene is TRBJ2-5, the V gene TRBV14; no clear D gene. The germline CDR1 and CDR2 sequences are SGHDN and FVKESK. CDR3 size: 14 residues. V lost 1 base to trimming and J lost 0 bases, with 6 bases between them. This CDR3 reads CASSQGAYQETQYF. The CDR3 DNA sequence: TGTGCCAGCAGCCAAGGAGCCTACCAAGAGACCCAGTACTTC.

This clonotype has just one count. The final CDR3 position lacks the conserved phenylalanine or tryptophan, pointing to a likely read error. The chain employs TRBV7-2 and TRBJ2-7; TRBD2 matches at 12 bases. The CDR3 extends over 16 amino acids. V shed 2 bases and J 6 bases; nucleotides not matched to a gene: 8. The germline CDR1 and CDR2 sequences are SGHTA and FQGNSA. For the CDR3, the DNA is TGTGCCAGCAGCTTATCGACTAGCGGGAGCACCTCCGAGCAGTACCTC. Translation: CASSLSTSGSTSEQYL.

Comment on this clonotype: An end of the junction does not agree with germline; a read error may underlie this. The gene calls are TRBV11-2 and TRBJ1-2; D gene uncertain. CDR3 length equals 13 residues. Per germline, CDR1 SGHAT and CDR2 FQNNGV. CDR3 sequence: CASSLGDNYDYTF. The CDR3 coding sequence is TGTGCCAGCAGCTTAGGGGATAACTATGACTACACCTTC.